These 10 T cell receptor beta chains originate from one sample sequenced in a study of vaccination and CD4 T cells after COVID-19. Treatment defined: approximately 10-day PBMC culture with coronavirus spike peptide pools or control peptides (ViraFEST assay). Their antigen targets remain unknown. The Oncomine TCR Beta short-read assay sequenced DNA from cultured CD4+ T cells. TCRdb re-derived calls from the PCR reads in MiXCR, one entry per CDR3 protein. Of about 19,000 distinct CDR3 sequences listed, 78% are singletons. The input for sequencing was CD4+ T cells from blood, cultured in vitro, taken after SARS-CoV-2 vaccination. Receptors were obtained from a human donor who received a COVID-19 vaccine.

The chain couples TRBV24-1 to TRBJ2-3, with a weak D call TRBD1 (5 bases). CDR1 is KGHDR and CDR2 is SFDVKD in the germline V gene. CDR3 length equals 15 residues. Between the trimmed V and J ends, which lost 1 base and 2 bases, there was a span of 9 bases. CDR3 nucleotides: TGTGCCACCAGTGATTTCGACAGTATCACAGATACGCAGTATTTT. Amino acids: CATSDFDSITDTQYF.

This rearrangement joins TRBV20-1 to TRBJ2-1, with TRBD2 identical over 14 bases. There are 15 residues in the CDR3. Germline CDR1 DFQATT, CDR2 SNEGSKA (reference sequence). V lost 3 bases to trimming and J lost 10 bases; unmatched junction nucleotides: 8. The CDR3 nucleotides read TGCAGTGCTAGGGGGCCGGGACTAGCGGGGGTGGAGCAGTTCTTC. This translates into CSARGPGLAGVEQFF.

The chain joins TRBV6-1 to TRBJ1-6, with TRBD1 matching 9 bases. Looked up from germline, CDR1 is MNHNS and CDR2 is SASEGT. The junction had 5 bases not matched to a gene; V was cut back by 2 bases and J by 9 bases. CDR3 size: 15 residues. The CDR3: CASSETGGAGSPLHF. The DNA of the CDR3 is TGTGCCAGCAGTGAAACAGGGGGCGCGGGTTCACCCCTCCACTTT.

The CDR3 nucleotides are TGTGCCAGCAGCCCCGGACAGGCGGGGGAGACCCAGTACTTC. Amino acid sequence: CASSPGQAGETQYF. This sequence joins TRBV5-4 and TRBJ2-5; a weak D match, TRBD1 (7 bases). This CDR3 comprises 14 residues. In germline, CDR1 is SGHNT, CDR2 YYREEE (reference sequence). With 4 bases removed from V and 5 bases from J, the gap between germline ends came to 15 bases.

The CDR3: CSTPGHNTGELFF. The CDR3 nucleotides are TGCAGTACCCCGGGACACAACACCGGGGAGCTGTTTTTT. The chain links TRBV20-1 to TRBJ2-2; weak D call: TRBD1 (6 bases). V was clipped by 8 bases and J by 2 bases, with 12 bases between them. Germline assignment: CDR1 DFQATT and CDR2 SNEGSKA (reference sequence). The CDR3 extends over 13 amino acids.

Only one count was recorded for this clonotype. The chain combines TRBV19 with TRBJ2-7; 9 nucleotides line up with TRBD1. V shed 6 bases, J shed 4 bases, and the junction held 7 bases outside the gene matches. Germline V gene data show CDR1 as LNHDA and CDR2 as SQIVND (reference sequence). The length of the CDR3 is 14 residues. CDR3 in DNA: TGTGCCAGTAGCTTAGGACAGGGGAGGTACGAGCAGTACTTC. It codes for CASSLGQGRYEQYF.

The chain recombines TRBV30 with TRBJ1-2; no firm D call. Germline CDR1 GTSNPN, CDR2 SVGIG (reference sequence). With 4 bases removed from V and 3 bases from J, the gap between germline ends came to 9 bases. The CDR3 has 12 residues. The CDR3 DNA reads TGTGCCTGGAAGGCGGTCTACTATGGCTACACCTTC. Residues: CAWKAVYYGYTF.

This chain joins TRBV7-6 and TRBJ2-3; the D gene is possibly TRBD2 (6 bases). The CDR3 covers 14 residues. The V end lost 2 bases, the J end lost 2 bases, and 8 bases lay between the germline ends. The germline V gene encodes CDR1 SGHVS and CDR2 FNYEAQ. CDR3 sequence (DNA): TGTGCCAGCAGCTTACAGGGACTCACAGATACGCAGTATTTT. Encoded protein: CASSLQGLTDTQYF.

This sequence joins TRBV18 and TRBJ2-5, with 8 bases matching TRBD1. V trimming: 5 bases; J trimming: 2 bases; junction bases outside the gene matches: 4. This CDR3 comprises 14 residues. Germline assignment: CDR1 KGHSH and CDR2 LQKENI. The CDR3 coding sequence is TGTGCCAGCTCAGCACAGGGGGGTCAAGAGACCCAGTACTTC. Protein sequence: CASSAQGGQETQYF.

The chain couples TRBV7-6 to TRBJ1-5; 9 bases fit TRBD1. The CDR3 has 15 amino acids. Germline V gives CDR1 SGHVS, CDR2 FNYEAQ. The V segment lost 5 bases and the J segment 5 bases; nucleotides outside the gene matches: 7. Written as DNA, the CDR3 is TGTGCCAGCAGCCTCCCAACAGGGGGCCATCAGCCCCAGCATTTT. Its translation: CASSLPTGGHQPQHF.